A selection of T cell receptor beta chains follows, all from one sample in a study of blood T cell repertoires in COVID-19. Profiling relied on immunoSEQ multiplex PCR, and the TCRdb table lists in-frame clones only, not all of them. The sample yields under 250,000 clones, more than 65% seen once. Sequencing was performed on peripheral blood. The receptors were gathered from a middle-aged man with active or convalescent COVID-19. Each CDR3 is given with its conserved first and last residue. Fields, in order: clone size, D gene, CDR3 length, J gene, V gene, CDR3 protein, CDR3 DNA. A D gene is named only where the DNA matches it firmly. Expanded clones are given a class, and other clones once, few, many or no size at all.

clone_size: few
d_call: .
cdr3_length: 13
j_call: TRBJ2-1
v_call: TRBV18
cdr3_aa: CASSPQGVQKQFF
cdr3_nt: TGTGCCAGCTCACCACAAGGGGTACAAAAGCAGTTCTTC

clone_size: .
d_call: TRBD1
cdr3_length: 13
j_call: TRBJ2-7
v_call: TRBV5-6
cdr3_aa: CASSPGTENEQYF
cdr3_nt: TGTGCCAGCAGCCCCGGGACAGAGAACGAGCAGTACTTC

clone_size: .
d_call: .
cdr3_length: 14
j_call: TRBJ2-1
v_call: TRBV6-2/TRBV6-3
cdr3_aa: CASSRPGSYNEQFF
cdr3_nt: TGTGCCAGCAGCCGACCCGGGTCCTACAATGAGCAGTTCTTC

clone_size: .
d_call: .
cdr3_length: 14
j_call: TRBJ1-1
v_call: TRBV7-3
cdr3_aa: CASSLERAGIGAFF
cdr3_nt: TGTGCCAGCAGCTTAGAGCGGGCAGGGATCGGCGCTTTCTTT

clone_size: .
d_call: .
cdr3_length: 17
j_call: TRBJ2-1
v_call: TRBV7-2
cdr3_aa: CASSLNPGPSSYNEQFF
cdr3_nt: TGTGCCAGCAGCCTCAACCCGGGTCCTAGCTCCTACAATGAGCAGTTCTTC

clone_size: once
d_call: .
cdr3_length: 14
j_call: TRBJ1-1
v_call: TRBV18
cdr3_aa: CASSPGTEITEAFF
cdr3_nt: TGTGCCAGCTCACCCGGAACAGAGATCACTGAAGCTTTCTTT

clone_size: few
d_call: .
cdr3_length: 15
j_call: TRBJ2-3
v_call: TRBV4-3
cdr3_aa: CASSQEAIFTDTQYF
cdr3_nt: TGCGCCAGCAGCCAAGAGGCCATTTTCACAGATACGCAGTATTTT

clone_size: .
d_call: .
cdr3_length: 13
j_call: TRBJ1-2
v_call: TRBV5-1
cdr3_aa: CASSLESRGGYTF
cdr3_nt: TGCGCCAGCAGCTTGGAGAGCCGGGGTGGCTACACCTTC

clone_size: .
d_call: .
cdr3_length: 15
j_call: TRBJ1-4
v_call: TRBV7-2
cdr3_aa: CASSPPTGTNEKLFF
cdr3_nt: TGTGCCAGCAGCCCCCCGACAGGAACTAATGAAAAACTGTTTTTT

clone_size: .
d_call: TRBD2
cdr3_length: 16
j_call: TRBJ2-1
v_call: TRBV27
cdr3_aa: CASSSLAGGIYNEQFF
cdr3_nt: TGTGCCAGCAGTTCACTAGCGGGGGGCATATACAATGAGCAGTTCTTC

clone_size: .
d_call: .
cdr3_length: 12
j_call: TRBJ1-4
v_call: TRBV28
cdr3_aa: CATRKAGEKLFF
cdr3_nt: TGTGCCACCCGGAAGGCGGGCGAAAAACTGTTTTTT

clone_size: few
d_call: TRBD1
cdr3_length: 16
j_call: TRBJ2-1
v_call: TRBV28
cdr3_aa: CASSSFKGAPYNEQFF
cdr3_nt: TGTGCCAGCAGTTCCTTTAAGGGGGCCCCGTACAATGAGCAGTTCTTC

clone_size: once
d_call: TRBD1
cdr3_length: 14
j_call: TRBJ1-4
v_call: TRBV6-5
cdr3_aa: CASSYWTGDEKLFF
cdr3_nt: TGTGCCAGCAGTTACTGGACAGGGGATGAAAAACTGTTTTTT

clone_size: .
d_call: .
cdr3_length: 14
j_call: TRBJ2-3
v_call: TRBV9
cdr3_aa: CASSVEGRGDTQYF
cdr3_nt: TGTGCCAGCAGCGTAGAAGGGAGGGGGGATACGCAGTATTTT

clone_size: .
d_call: .
cdr3_length: 14
j_call: TRBJ1-2
v_call: TRBV5-6
cdr3_aa: CASSGLEGPYGYTF
cdr3_nt: TGTGCCAGCAGCGGGCTGGAGGGACCCTATGGCTACACCTTC

clone_size: .
d_call: .
cdr3_length: 17
j_call: TRBJ2-1
v_call: TRBV3-1/TRBV3-2
cdr3_aa: CASSQEDPRELLSEQFF
cdr3_nt: TGTGCCAGCAGCCAAGAAGATCCTCGGGAGCTTCTCAGTGAGCAGTTCTTC

clone_size: .
d_call: .
cdr3_length: 15
j_call: TRBJ1-4
v_call: TRBV25-1
cdr3_aa: CASSESGVGGEKLFF
cdr3_nt: TGTGCCAGCAGTGAATCCGGGGTAGGAGGTGAAAAACTGTTTTTT

clone_size: few
d_call: TRBD2
cdr3_length: 16
j_call: TRBJ2-3
v_call: TRBV2
cdr3_aa: CASSEGAGGRTDTQYF
cdr3_nt: TGTGCCAGCAGTGAAGGGGCGGGGGGAAGGACAGATACGCAGTATTTT

clone_size: .
d_call: .
cdr3_length: 13
j_call: TRBJ2-1
v_call: TRBV5-5
cdr3_aa: CASSFQQLNEQFF
cdr3_nt: TGTGCCAGCAGCTTCCAACAGCTCAATGAGCAGTTCTTC

clone_size: few
d_call: TRBD1
cdr3_length: 14
j_call: TRBJ2-1
v_call: TRBV7-9
cdr3_aa: CASRGTGEKNEQFF
cdr3_nt: TGTGCCAGCAGAGGGACAGGGGAAAAAAATGAGCAGTTCTTC

clone_size: .
d_call: .
cdr3_length: 14
j_call: TRBJ1-2
v_call: TRBV4-3
cdr3_aa: CASSQGQGPSGYTF
cdr3_nt: TGCGCCAGCAGCCAGGGCCAGGGGCCGAGTGGCTACACCTTC

clone_size: once
d_call: TRBD2
cdr3_length: 18
j_call: TRBJ2-2
v_call: TRBV9
cdr3_aa: CASSDTLLAGDRPGELFF
cdr3_nt: TGTGCCAGCAGCGATACCCTCTTAGCGGGGGACCGTCCCGGGGAGCTGTTTTTT

clone_size: .
d_call: TRBD1
cdr3_length: 13
j_call: TRBJ1-2
v_call: TRBV7-3
cdr3_aa: CASSSRQGGGYTF
cdr3_nt: TGTGCCAGCAGCTCCCGACAGGGTGGGGGCTACACCTTC

clone_size: .
d_call: .
cdr3_length: 14
j_call: TRBJ1-2
v_call: TRBV7-2
cdr3_aa: CASSPRGGTEGYTF
cdr3_nt: TGTGCCAGCAGCCCCAGAGGCGGGACGGAGGGCTACACCTTC

clone_size: .
d_call: TRBD1
cdr3_length: 14
j_call: TRBJ1-2
v_call: TRBV4-1
cdr3_aa: CASSLPTGPRGYTF
cdr3_nt: TGCGCCAGCAGCCTACCGACAGGGCCTCGGGGCTACACCTTC

clone_size: .
d_call: TRBD1
cdr3_length: 13
j_call: TRBJ1-1
v_call: TRBV28
cdr3_aa: CASSPPDRAGAFF
cdr3_nt: TGTGCCAGCAGTCCGCCGGACAGGGCGGGAGCTTTCTTT

clone_size: .
d_call: TRBD1
cdr3_length: 16
j_call: TRBJ1-2
v_call: TRBV19
cdr3_aa: CASSIVQSDRLYGYTF
cdr3_nt: TGTGCCAGTAGTATAGTCCAATCGGACAGGCTCTATGGCTACACCTTC

clone_size: .
d_call: .
cdr3_length: 14
j_call: TRBJ2-2
v_call: TRBV5-1
cdr3_aa: CASSLFSDTGELFF
cdr3_nt: TGCGCCAGCAGCTTGTTTAGCGATACCGGGGAGCTGTTTTTT

clone_size: .
d_call: .
cdr3_length: 16
j_call: TRBJ1-2
v_call: TRBV6-1
cdr3_aa: CASSVLGQQFNYGYTF
cdr3_nt: TGTGCCAGCAGTGTGTTAGGACAGCAGTTTAACTATGGCTACACCTTC

clone_size: .
d_call: TRBD1
cdr3_length: 15
j_call: TRBJ2-5
v_call: TRBV6-1
cdr3_aa: CASSEWDRAQETQYF
cdr3_nt: TGTGCCAGCAGTGAATGGGACAGGGCACAAGAGACCCAGTACTTC

clone_size: .
d_call: .
cdr3_length: 13
j_call: TRBJ2-7
v_call: TRBV28
cdr3_aa: CASSLSDSLEQYF
cdr3_nt: TGTGCCAGCAGCCTCTCCGACAGCCTCGAGCAGTACTTC

clone_size: .
d_call: TRBD1
cdr3_length: 15
j_call: TRBJ2-3
v_call: TRBV15
cdr3_aa: CATSRDGAQGQGGYF
cdr3_nt: TGTGCCACCAGCAGAGATGGAGCGCAAGGACAGGGAGGGTATTTT

clone_size: .
d_call: TRBD1
cdr3_length: 15
j_call: TRBJ2-2
v_call: TRBV9
cdr3_aa: CASSVTGGAEGELFF
cdr3_nt: TGTGCCAGCAGCGTCACAGGGGGCGCAGAGGGGGAGCTGTTTTTT

clone_size: .
d_call: TRBD2
cdr3_length: 12
j_call: TRBJ2-5
v_call: TRBV2
cdr3_aa: CASSGLARGQYF
cdr3_nt: TGTGCCAGCAGTGGACTAGCTCGGGGCCAGTACTTC

clone_size: .
d_call: TRBD1
cdr3_length: 18
j_call: TRBJ1-6
v_call: TRBV5-1
cdr3_aa: CASSLNPRDRTYNSPLHF
cdr3_nt: TGCGCCAGCAGCTTGAACCCTAGGGACAGAACCTATAATTCACCCCTCCACTTT

clone_size: .
d_call: TRBD1
cdr3_length: 14
j_call: TRBJ1-2
v_call: TRBV28
cdr3_aa: CASRGSGRGHGYTF
cdr3_nt: TGTGCCAGCAGGGGCTCGGGCAGGGGGCATGGCTACACCTTC

clone_size: .
d_call: .
cdr3_length: 11
j_call: TRBJ2-1
v_call: TRBV12-3/TRBV12-4
cdr3_aa: CASSLAGEQFF
cdr3_nt: TGTGCCAGCAGTTTAGCCGGGGAGCAGTTCTTC

clone_size: .
d_call: .
cdr3_length: 13
j_call: TRBJ2-7
v_call: TRBV30
cdr3_aa: CAWKSGWGYEQYF
cdr3_nt: TGTGCCTGGAAAAGCGGGTGGGGCTACGAGCAGTACTTC

clone_size: .
d_call: .
cdr3_length: 16
j_call: TRBJ2-1
v_call: TRBV5-1
cdr3_aa: CASSIQPGAAYNEQFF
cdr3_nt: TGCGCCAGCAGCATACAACCGGGAGCAGCTTACAATGAGCAGTTCTTC

clone_size: .
d_call: .
cdr3_length: 12
j_call: TRBJ1-1
v_call: TRBV24-1
cdr3_aa: CATMGAHTEAFF
cdr3_nt: TGTGCCACCATGGGGGCCCACACTGAAGCTTTCTTT

clone_size: .
d_call: TRBD1
cdr3_length: 17
j_call: TRBJ2-3
v_call: TRBV5-1
cdr3_aa: CASSPDRAYVGIDTQYF
cdr3_nt: TGCGCCAGCAGCCCCGACAGGGCTTATGTGGGTATAGATACGCAGTATTTT

clone_size: .
d_call: TRBD1
cdr3_length: 11
j_call: TRBJ2-5
v_call: TRBV29-1
cdr3_aa: CSVGDRETQYF
cdr3_nt: TGCAGCGTCGGGGACAGAGAGACCCAGTACTTC

clone_size: .
d_call: TRBD2
cdr3_length: 15
j_call: TRBJ2-1
v_call: TRBV6-4
cdr3_aa: CASSDSTSGGYEQFF
cdr3_nt: TGTGCCAGCAGTGACTCGACTAGCGGGGGGTATGAGCAGTTCTTC

clone_size: .
d_call: TRBD1
cdr3_length: 15
j_call: TRBJ2-3
v_call: TRBV7-2
cdr3_aa: CASSSSQGRRDTQYF
cdr3_nt: TGTGCCAGCAGCTCCTCACAGGGGCGGAGAGATACGCAGTATTTT

clone_size: few
d_call: .
cdr3_length: 15
j_call: TRBJ1-6
v_call: TRBV7-2
cdr3_aa: CASSPRATDNSPLHF
cdr3_nt: TGTGCCAGCAGCCCTAGGGCGACAGATAATTCACCCCTCCACTTT

clone_size: .
d_call: TRBD2
cdr3_length: 11
j_call: TRBJ2-3
v_call: TRBV7-2
cdr3_aa: CASSPSGTQYF
cdr3_nt: TGTGCCAGCAGCCCTAGCGGCACGCAGTATTTT

clone_size: .
d_call: TRBD2
cdr3_length: 15
j_call: TRBJ2-1
v_call: TRBV5-1
cdr3_aa: CASSPTSGTNNEQFF
cdr3_nt: TGCGCCAGCAGCCCAACTAGCGGGACGAACAATGAGCAGTTCTTC

clone_size: .
d_call: .
cdr3_length: 15
j_call: TRBJ2-3
v_call: TRBV6-2/TRBV6-3
cdr3_aa: CASSSEPISADTQYF
cdr3_nt: TGTGCCAGCAGCTCGGAGCCCATTTCAGCCGATACGCAGTATTTT

clone_size: .
d_call: .
cdr3_length: 12
j_call: TRBJ2-5
v_call: TRBV2
cdr3_aa: CASSAGRQTQYF
cdr3_nt: TGTGCCAGCAGTGCTGGGCGACAGACCCAGTACTTC

clone_size: medium-sized
d_call: .
cdr3_length: 14
j_call: TRBJ2-3
v_call: TRBV27
cdr3_aa: CASSSRDSRDTQYF
cdr3_nt: TGTGCCAGCAGTTCTCGGGACTCCCGGGATACGCAGTATTTT

clone_size: .
d_call: .
cdr3_length: 18
j_call: TRBJ1-4
v_call: TRBV5-8
cdr3_aa: CASSAHMGAMATNEKLFF
cdr3_nt: TGTGCCAGCAGCGCACACATGGGGGCAATGGCAACTAATGAAAAACTGTTTTTT

clone_size: .
d_call: .
cdr3_length: 17
j_call: TRBJ1-5
v_call: TRBV7-2
cdr3_aa: CASSTAGGAYSNQPQHF
cdr3_nt: TGTGCCAGCAGCACGGCGGGGGGGGCTTATAGCAATCAGCCCCAGCATTTT

clone_size: few
d_call: .
cdr3_length: 15
j_call: TRBJ1-6
v_call: TRBV11-1
cdr3_aa: CASSYPGTGNSPLHF
cdr3_nt: TGTGCCAGCAGCTACCCGGGAACAGGGAATTCACCCCTCCACTTT

clone_size: .
d_call: TRBD1
cdr3_length: 17
j_call: TRBJ1-1
v_call: TRBV7-2
cdr3_aa: CASSLNVRQGARTEAFF
cdr3_nt: TGTGCCAGCAGCTTAAACGTGAGACAGGGGGCGCGGACTGAAGCTTTCTTT

clone_size: once
d_call: TRBD2
cdr3_length: 16
j_call: TRBJ2-3
v_call: TRBV10-3
cdr3_aa: CAISEPSGGAADTQYF
cdr3_nt: TGTGCCATCAGTGAGCCTAGCGGGGGGGCCGCAGATACGCAGTATTTT

clone_size: .
d_call: TRBD2
cdr3_length: 16
j_call: TRBJ2-1
v_call: TRBV14
cdr3_aa: CASSQIAGGPSDEQFF
cdr3_nt: TGTGCCAGCAGCCAGATAGCGGGGGGACCTTCGGATGAGCAGTTCTTC

clone_size: .
d_call: .
cdr3_length: 13
j_call: TRBJ1-1
v_call: TRBV7-9
cdr3_aa: CASSSEGGAEAFF
cdr3_nt: TGTGCCAGCAGCTCCGAGGGGGGGGCTGAAGCTTTCTTT

clone_size: .
d_call: .
cdr3_length: 15
j_call: TRBJ1-4
v_call: TRBV25-1
cdr3_aa: CASSRQQGGNEKLFF
cdr3_nt: TGTGCCAGCAGTCGGCAACAGGGTGGTAATGAAAAACTGTTTTTT

clone_size: .
d_call: .
cdr3_length: 14
j_call: TRBJ2-3
v_call: TRBV20-1
cdr3_aa: CSASTVHLTDTQYF
cdr3_nt: TGCAGTGCTAGTACCGTACATCTGACAGATACGCAGTATTTT